Reported below is one T cell receptor (beta chain). Libraries were prepared by immunoSEQ multiplex PCR; TCRdb keeps only in-frame clonotypes and omits some of them. The sample has 250,000 to 350,000 clones, around 88% seen once. These data come from a study of blood T cell repertoires in COVID-19. Study details: The origin of the acute and convalescent COVID-19 samples was the United States, Italy and Spain.

The sequence was obtained from a woman between 25 and 40 years old who had recovered from COVID-19. Sequencing was performed on peripheral blood.

The CDR3 DNA reads TGTGCCAGCAGTGCGGGGGCCGGGGAGCTGTTTTTT. It encodes CASSAGAGELFF. The chain recombines TRBV2 with TRBJ2-2; D is perhaps TRBD2 (6 bases). The CDR3 contains 12 residues. Trimming stripped 4 bases from V and 6 bases from J, with 6 bases between. Germline values: CDR1 SNHLY, CDR2 FYNNEI.